This T cell receptor (beta chain) was documented in a study of blood T cell repertoires in COVID-19. Overall study: Acute and convalescent COVID-19 specimens originated in the United States, Italy and Spain.

Measured with immunoSEQ multiplex PCR; TCRdb has only the in-frame clones, and not every one. The sample contains 70,000 to 80,000 clones, approximately 86% of which appear only once. Germline V gene lookup returns CDR1 SGHAT and CDR2 FQNNGV. Trimming left V 4 bases short and J 4 bases short, with 13 bases between. CDR3 length: 15 amino acids. The TCR sequence derives from a woman aged 55-70 years with acute or convalescent COVID-19. This chain uses TRBV11-2 with TRBJ2-2; a possible D gene is TRBD2 (6 bases). Sequencing was performed on peripheral blood. This CDR3 reads CASSWTKGVTGELFF. In DNA, the CDR3 is TGTGCCAGCAGCTGGACTAAGGGTGTCACCGGGGAGCTGTTTTTT.